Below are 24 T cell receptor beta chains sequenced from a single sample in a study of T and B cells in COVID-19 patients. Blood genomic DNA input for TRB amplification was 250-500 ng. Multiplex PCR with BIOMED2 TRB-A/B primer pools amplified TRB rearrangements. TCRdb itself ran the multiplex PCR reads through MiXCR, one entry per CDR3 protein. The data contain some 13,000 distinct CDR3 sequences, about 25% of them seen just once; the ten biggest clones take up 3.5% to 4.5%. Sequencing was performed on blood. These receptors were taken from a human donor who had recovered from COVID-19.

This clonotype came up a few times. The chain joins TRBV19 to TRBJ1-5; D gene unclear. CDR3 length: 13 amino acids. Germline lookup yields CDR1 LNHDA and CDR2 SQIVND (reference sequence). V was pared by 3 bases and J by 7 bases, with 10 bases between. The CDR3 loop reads CASSIQFEQPQHF. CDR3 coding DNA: TGTGCCAGTAGTATCCAGTTTGAGCAGCCCCAGCATTTT.

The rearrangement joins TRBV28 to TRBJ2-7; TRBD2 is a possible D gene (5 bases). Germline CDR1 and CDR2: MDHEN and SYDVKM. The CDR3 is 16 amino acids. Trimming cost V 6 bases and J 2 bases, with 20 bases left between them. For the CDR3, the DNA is TGTGCCAGCAGGGTCGGTGGACTGCCCTTGACCTACGAGCAGTACTTC. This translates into CASRVGGLPLTYEQYF.

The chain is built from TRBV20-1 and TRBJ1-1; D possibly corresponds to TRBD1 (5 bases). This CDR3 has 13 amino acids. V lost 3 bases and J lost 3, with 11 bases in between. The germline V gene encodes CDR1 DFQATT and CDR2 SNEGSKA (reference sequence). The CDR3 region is CSARGVGYTEAFF. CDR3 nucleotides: TGCAGTGCTAGGGGGGTTGGGTACACTGAAGCTTTCTTT.

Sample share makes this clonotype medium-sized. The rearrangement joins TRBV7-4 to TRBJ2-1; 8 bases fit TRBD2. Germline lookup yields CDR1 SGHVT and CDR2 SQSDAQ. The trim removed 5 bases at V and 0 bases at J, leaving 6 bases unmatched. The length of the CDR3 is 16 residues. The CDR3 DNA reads TGTGCCAGCAGCGATTCGACTAGCGTCTCCTACAATGAGCAGTTCTTC. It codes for CASSDSTSVSYNEQFF. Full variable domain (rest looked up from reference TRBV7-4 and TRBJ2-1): GAGVSQSPRYKVAKRGRDVALRCDSISGHVTLYWYRQTLGQGSEVLTYSQSDAQRDKSGRPSGRFSAERPERSVSTLKIQRTEQGDSAVYLCASSDSTSVSYNEQFFGPGTRLTVL.

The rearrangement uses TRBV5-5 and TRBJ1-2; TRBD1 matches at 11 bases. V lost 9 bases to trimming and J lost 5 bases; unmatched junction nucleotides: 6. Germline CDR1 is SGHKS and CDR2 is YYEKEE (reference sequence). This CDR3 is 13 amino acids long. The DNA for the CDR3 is TGTGCCACCTCCGGGACAGGGGGGTATGGCTACACCTTC. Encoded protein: CATSGTGGYGYTF.

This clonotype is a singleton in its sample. The CDR3 coding sequence is TGTGCCAGCAAATCAAACAGCTGGGGATCTGAAGCTTTCTTT. Amino acid sequence: CASKSNSWGSEAFF. The chain joins TRBV7-2 to TRBJ1-1; D not resolved. The CDR3 length is 14 residues. Germline-derived CDR1 and CDR2 are SGHTA and FQGNSA. Between the trimmed V and J ends, which lost 7 bases and 6 bases, there was a span of 18 bases.

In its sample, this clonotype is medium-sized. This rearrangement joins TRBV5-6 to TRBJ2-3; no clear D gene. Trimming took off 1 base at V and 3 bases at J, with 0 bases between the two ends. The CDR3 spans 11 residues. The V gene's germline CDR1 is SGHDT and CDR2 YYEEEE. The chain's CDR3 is CASSLTDTQYF. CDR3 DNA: TGTGCCAGCAGCTTGACAGATACGCAGTATTTT.

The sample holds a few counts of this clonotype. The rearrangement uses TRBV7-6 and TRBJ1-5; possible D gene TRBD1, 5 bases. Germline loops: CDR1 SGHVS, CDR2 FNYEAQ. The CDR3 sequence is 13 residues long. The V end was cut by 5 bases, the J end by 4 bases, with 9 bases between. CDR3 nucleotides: TGTGCCAGCAGCCCAAGGGGAAATCAGCCCCAGCATTTT. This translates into CASSPRGNQPQHF.

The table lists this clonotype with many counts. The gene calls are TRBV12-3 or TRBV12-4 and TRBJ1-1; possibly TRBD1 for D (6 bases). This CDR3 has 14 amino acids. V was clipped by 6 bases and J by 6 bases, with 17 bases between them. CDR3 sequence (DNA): TGTGCCAGCAGCCAACAGGGTTTGAGGGCTGAAGCTTTCTTT. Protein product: CASSQQGLRAEAFF.

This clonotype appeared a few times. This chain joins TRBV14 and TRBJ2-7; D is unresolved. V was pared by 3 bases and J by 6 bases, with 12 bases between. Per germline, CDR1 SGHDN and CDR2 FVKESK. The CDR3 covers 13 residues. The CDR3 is CASSHFKDGEQYF. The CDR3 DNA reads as TGTGCCAGCAGCCACTTTAAGGATGGCGAGCAGTACTTC.

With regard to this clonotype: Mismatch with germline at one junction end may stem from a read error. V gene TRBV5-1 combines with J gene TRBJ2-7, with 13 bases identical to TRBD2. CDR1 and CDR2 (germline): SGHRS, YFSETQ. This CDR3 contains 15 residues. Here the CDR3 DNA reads TGTGCCAGCAGCAAAGGACTAGCGGGGGCCTACGAGCAGTACTTC. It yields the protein CASSKGLAGAYEQYF.

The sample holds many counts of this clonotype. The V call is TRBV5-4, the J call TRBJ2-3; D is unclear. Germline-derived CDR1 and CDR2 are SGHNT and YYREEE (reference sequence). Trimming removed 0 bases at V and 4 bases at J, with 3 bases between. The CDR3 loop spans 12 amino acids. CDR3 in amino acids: CASSLDADTQYF. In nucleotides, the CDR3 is TGTGCCAGCAGCTTGGATGCAGATACGCAGTATTTT.

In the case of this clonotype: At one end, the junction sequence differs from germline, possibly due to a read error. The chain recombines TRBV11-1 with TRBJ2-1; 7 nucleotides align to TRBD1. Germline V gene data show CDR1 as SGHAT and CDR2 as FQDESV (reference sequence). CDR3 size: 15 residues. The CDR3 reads CAGSLGTASYNEQFF. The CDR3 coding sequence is TGTGCCGGCAGCTTGGGGACAGCATCCTACAATGAGCAGTTCTTC.

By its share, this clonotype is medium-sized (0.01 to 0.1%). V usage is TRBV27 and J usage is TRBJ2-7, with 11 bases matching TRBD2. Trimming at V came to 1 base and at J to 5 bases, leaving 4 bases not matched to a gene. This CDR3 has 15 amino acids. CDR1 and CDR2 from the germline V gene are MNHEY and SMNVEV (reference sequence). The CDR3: CASSLLAGGAHEQYF. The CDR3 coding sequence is TGTGCCAGCAGTTTATTAGCGGGGGGGGCCCACGAGCAGTACTTC.

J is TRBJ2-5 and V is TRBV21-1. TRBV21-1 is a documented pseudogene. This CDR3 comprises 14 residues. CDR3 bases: TGTGCCAGCAGCAAAGCGTCGGAACAAGAGACCCAGTACTTC. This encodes CASSKASEQETQYF.

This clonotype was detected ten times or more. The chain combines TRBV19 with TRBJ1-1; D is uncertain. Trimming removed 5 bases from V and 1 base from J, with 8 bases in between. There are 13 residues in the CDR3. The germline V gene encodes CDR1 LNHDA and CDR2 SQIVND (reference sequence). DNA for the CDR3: TGTGCCAGTAGTTCCGTCAGGAACACTGAAGCTTTCTTT. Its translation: CASSSVRNTEAFF.

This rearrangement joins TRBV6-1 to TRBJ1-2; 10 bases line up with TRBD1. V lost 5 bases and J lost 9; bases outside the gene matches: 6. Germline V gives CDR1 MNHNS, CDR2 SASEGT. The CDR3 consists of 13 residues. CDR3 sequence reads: CASSNGQGGRYTF. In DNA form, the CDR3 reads TGTGCCAGCAGTAACGGACAGGGGGGCCGCTACACCTTC.

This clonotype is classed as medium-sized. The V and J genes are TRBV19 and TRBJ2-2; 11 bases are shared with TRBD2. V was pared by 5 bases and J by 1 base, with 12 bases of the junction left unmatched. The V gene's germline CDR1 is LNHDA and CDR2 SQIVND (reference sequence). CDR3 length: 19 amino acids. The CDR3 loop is CASSQPGLAVIENTGELFF. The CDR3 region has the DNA TGTGCCAGTAGTCAGCCGGGACTAGCGGTAATTGAGAACACCGGGGAGCTGTTTTTT.

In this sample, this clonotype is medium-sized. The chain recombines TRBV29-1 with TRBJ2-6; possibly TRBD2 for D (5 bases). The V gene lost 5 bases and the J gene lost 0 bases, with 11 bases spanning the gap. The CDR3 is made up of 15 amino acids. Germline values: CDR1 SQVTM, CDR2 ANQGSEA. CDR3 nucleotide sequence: TGCAGCGTTACCGGACTCGACTCTGGGGCCAACGTCCTGACTTTC. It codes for CSVTGLDSGANVLTF.

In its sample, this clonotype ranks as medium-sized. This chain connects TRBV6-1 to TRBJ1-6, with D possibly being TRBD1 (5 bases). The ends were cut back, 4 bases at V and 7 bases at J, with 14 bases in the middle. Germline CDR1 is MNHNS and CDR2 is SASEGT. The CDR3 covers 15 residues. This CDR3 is CASSVEGLINSPLHF. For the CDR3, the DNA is TGTGCCAGCAGTGTGGAGGGACTGATCAATTCACCCCTCCACTTT.

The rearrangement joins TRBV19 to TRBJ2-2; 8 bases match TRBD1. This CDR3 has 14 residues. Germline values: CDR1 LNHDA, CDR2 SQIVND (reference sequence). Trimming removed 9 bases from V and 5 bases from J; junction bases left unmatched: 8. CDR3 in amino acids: CARAGTGGTGELFF. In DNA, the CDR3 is TGTGCCAGAGCCGGGACAGGAGGTACCGGGGAGCTGTTTTTT.

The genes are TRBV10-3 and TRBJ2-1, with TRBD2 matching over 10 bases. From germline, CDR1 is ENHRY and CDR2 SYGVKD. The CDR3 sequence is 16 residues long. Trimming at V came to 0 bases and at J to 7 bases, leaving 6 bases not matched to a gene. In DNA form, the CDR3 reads TGTGCCATCAGTGAGTCGAGCGGGGGGGGACCTAATGAGCAGTTCTTC. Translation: CAISESSGGGPNEQFF.

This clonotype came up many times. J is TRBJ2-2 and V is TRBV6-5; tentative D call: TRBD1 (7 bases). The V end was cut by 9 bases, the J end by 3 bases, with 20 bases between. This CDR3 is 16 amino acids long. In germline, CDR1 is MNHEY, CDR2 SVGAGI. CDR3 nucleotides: TGTGCCAGTGGATTGAGGAGGGGGCGCGACACCGGGGAGCTGTTTTTT. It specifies CASGLRRGRDTGELFF.

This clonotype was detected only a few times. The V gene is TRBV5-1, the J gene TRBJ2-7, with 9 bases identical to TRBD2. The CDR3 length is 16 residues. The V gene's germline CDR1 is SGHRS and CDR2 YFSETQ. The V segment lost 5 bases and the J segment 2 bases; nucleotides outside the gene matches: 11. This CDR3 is CASRNEPGLAAYEQYF. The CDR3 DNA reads TGCGCCAGCAGAAATGAGCCGGGACTAGCAGCCTACGAGCAGTACTTC.